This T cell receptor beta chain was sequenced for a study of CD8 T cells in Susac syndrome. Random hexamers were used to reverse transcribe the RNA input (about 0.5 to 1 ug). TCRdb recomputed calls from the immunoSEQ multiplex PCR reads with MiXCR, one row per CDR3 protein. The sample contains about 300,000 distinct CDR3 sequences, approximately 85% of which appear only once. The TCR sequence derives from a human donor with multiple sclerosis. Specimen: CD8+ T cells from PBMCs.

DNA of the CDR3: TGTGCCAGCAGTTTGGATTCGGGGAGAGATGAGCAGTTCTTC. This codes for CASSLDSGRDEQFF. V and J are TRBV28 and TRBJ2-1, with a possible D match to TRBD2 (5 bases). V was trimmed by 3 bases and J by 8 bases, leaving 14 bases between them. This CDR3 contains 14 residues. Germline V lookup: CDR1 MDHEN, CDR2 SYDVKM. The whole variable domain, filled in from reference TRBV28 and TRBJ2-1, reads DVKVTQSSRYLVKRTGEKVFLECVQDMDHENMFWYRQDPGLGLRLIYFSYDVKMKEKGDIPEGYSVSREKKERFSLILESASTNQTSMYLCASSLDSGRDEQFFGPGTRLTVL.